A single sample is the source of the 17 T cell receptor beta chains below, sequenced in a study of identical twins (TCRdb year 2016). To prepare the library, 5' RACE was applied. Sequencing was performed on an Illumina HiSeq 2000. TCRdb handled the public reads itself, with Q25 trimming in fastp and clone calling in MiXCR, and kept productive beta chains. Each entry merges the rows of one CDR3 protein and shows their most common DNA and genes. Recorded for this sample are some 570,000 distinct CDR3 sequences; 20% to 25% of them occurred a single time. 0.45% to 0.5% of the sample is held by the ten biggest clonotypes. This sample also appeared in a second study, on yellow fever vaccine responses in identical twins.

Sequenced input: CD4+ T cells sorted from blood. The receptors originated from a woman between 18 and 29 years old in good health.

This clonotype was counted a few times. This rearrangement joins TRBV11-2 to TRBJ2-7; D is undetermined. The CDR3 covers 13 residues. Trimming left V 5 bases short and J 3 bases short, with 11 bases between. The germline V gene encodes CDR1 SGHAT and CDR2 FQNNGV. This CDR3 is CASSPRVRYEQYF. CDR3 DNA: TGTGCCAGCAGCCCCCGGGTGCGCTACGAGCAGTACTTC.

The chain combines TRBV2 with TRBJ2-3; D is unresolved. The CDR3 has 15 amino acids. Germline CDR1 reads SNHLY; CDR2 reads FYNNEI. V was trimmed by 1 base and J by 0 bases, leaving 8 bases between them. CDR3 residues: CASSEETTSTDTQYF. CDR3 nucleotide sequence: TGTGCCAGCAGTGAAGAAACTACTAGCACAGATACGCAGTATTTT.

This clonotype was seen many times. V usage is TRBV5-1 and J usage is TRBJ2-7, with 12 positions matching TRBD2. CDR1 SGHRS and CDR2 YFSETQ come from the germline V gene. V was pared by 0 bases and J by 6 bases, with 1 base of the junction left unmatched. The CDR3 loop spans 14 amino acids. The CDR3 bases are TGCGCCAGCAGCTTGGGACTAGCGGGAGCCGAGCAGTACTTC. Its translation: CASSLGLAGAEQYF.

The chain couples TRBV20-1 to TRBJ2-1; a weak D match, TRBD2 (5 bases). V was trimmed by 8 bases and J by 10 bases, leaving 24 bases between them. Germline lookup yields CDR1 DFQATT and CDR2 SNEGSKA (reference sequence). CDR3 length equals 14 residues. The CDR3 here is CSPKGRAPAREQFF. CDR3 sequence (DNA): TGCAGTCCAAAAGGGCGGGCCCCCGCTCGGGAGCAGTTCTTC.

DNA of the CDR3: TGTGCCAGCAGTGAGTTTCCGGGACAGGGAAACGAGCAGTACGTC. This codes for CASSEFPGQGNEQYV. The genes are TRBV6-1 and TRBJ2-7, with 9 nucleotides matching TRBD1. Germline CDR1 is MNHNS and CDR2 is SASEGT. The CDR3 sequence is 15 residues long. V shed 3 bases and J 5 bases; nucleotides not matched to a gene: 8.

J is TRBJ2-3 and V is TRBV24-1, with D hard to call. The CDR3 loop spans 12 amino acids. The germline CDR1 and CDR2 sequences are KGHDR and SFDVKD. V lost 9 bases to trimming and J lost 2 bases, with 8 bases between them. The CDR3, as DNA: TGTGCCACCGGTTGGGACACAGATACGCAGTATTTT. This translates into CATGWDTDTQYF.

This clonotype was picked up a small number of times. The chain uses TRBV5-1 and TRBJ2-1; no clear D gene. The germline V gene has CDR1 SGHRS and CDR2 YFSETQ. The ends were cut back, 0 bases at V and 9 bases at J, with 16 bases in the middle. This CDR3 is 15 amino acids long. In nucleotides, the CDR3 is TGCGCCAGCAGCTTGGACCCGCTAGGGCTGGGTGAGCAGTTCTTC. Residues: CASSLDPLGLGEQFF.

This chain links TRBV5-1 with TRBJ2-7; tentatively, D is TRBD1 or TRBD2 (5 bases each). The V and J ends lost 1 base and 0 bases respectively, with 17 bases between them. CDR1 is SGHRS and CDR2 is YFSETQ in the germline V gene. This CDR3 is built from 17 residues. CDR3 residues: CASSLTPLGTNSYEQYV. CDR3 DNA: TGCGCCAGCAGCTTGACCCCGCTCGGGACCAACTCCTACGAGCAGTACGTC.

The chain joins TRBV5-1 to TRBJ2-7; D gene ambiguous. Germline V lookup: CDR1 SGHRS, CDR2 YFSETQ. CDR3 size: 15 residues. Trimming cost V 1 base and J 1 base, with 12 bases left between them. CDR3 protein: CASSLSGPLSYEQYV. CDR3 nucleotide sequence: TGCGCCAGCAGCTTGTCCGGGCCACTGTCCTACGAGCAGTACGTC.

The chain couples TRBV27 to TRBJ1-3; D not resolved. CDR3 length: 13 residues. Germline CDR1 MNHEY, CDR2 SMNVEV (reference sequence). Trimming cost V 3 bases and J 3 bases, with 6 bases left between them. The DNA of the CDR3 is TGTGCCAGCAGTTTGAACGGTGGAAACACCATATATTTT. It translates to CASSLNGGNTIYF.

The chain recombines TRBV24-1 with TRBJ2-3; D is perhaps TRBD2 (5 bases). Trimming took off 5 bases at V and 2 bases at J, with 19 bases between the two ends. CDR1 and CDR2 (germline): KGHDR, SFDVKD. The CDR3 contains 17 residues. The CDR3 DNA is TGTGCCACCAGTGCCTTCGGGGTAGCCGAAAACACAGATACGCAGTATTTT. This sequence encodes CATSAFGVAENTDTQYF.

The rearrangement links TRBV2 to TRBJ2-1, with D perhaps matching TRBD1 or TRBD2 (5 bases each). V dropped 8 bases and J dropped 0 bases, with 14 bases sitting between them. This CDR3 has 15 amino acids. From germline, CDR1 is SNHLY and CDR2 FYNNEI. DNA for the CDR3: TGTGCCAGCGCATTGACGGGACGCTCCTACAATGAGCAGTTCTTC. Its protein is CASALTGRSYNEQFF.

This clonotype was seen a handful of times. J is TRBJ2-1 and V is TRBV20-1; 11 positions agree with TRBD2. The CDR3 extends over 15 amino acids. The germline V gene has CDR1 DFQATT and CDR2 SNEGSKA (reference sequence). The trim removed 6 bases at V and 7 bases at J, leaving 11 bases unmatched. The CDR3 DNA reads TGCAGTGCACGCGAGGTAGCGGGGGGGTCTAATGAGCAGTTCTTC. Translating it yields CSAREVAGGSNEQFF.

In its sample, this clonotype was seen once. The CDR3 DNA reads TGCAGCGTTGAAGTTTCAGTGCCTGGGGCCAACGTCCTGACTTTC. Encoded protein: CSVEVSVPGANVLTF. The chain joins TRBV29-1 to TRBJ2-6; no definite D call. V was trimmed by 1 base and J by 2 bases, leaving 9 bases between them. The CDR3 runs to 15 residues. Germline CDR1 and CDR2: SQVTM and ANQGSEA. Combining the CDR3 with reference TRBV29-1 and TRBJ2-6 gives the whole variable domain SAVISQKPSRDICQRGTSLTIQCQVDSQVTMMFWYRQQPGQSLTLIATANQGSEATYESGFVIDKFPISRPNLTFSTLTVSNMSPEDSSIYLCSVEVSVPGANVLTFGAGSRLTVL.

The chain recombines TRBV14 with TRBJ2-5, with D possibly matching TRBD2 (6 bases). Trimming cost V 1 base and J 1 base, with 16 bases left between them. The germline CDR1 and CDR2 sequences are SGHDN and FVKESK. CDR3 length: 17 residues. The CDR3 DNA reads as TGTGCCAGCAGCCAAGCGAAATCCAGCGGGTTCCAAGAGACCCAGTACTTC. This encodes CASSQAKSSGFQETQYF.

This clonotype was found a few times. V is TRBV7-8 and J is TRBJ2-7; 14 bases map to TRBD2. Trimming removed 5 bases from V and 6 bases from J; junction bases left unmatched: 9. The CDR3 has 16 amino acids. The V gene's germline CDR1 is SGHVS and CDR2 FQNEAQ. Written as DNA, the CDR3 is TGTGCCAGCAGCACACTTCAGGGACTAGCGGGAGCCGAGCAGTACTTC. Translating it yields CASSTLQGLAGAEQYF.

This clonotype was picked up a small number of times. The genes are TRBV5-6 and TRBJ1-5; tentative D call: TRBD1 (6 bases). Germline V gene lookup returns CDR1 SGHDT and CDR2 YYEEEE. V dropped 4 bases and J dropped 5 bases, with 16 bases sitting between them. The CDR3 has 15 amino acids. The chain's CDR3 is CASSLGQWGHQPQHF. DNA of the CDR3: TGTGCCAGCAGCCTAGGACAGTGGGGCCATCAGCCCCAGCATTTT.